A single T cell receptor beta chain is shown here with its context. Antigen specificity is unknown. This sample was taken from a study of cytomegalovirus exposure and HLA in healthy donors. General observations from the study: The study found most TCR sequences rare, yet found some public TCRs in many donors. One later analysis, an examination of the approximately 130 validation repertoires, found that first-cohort TCR clusters tended to co-occur in them. Some TCR beta chains (approximately 180 of them) were listed as cytomegalovirus-associated.

The donors were part of the validation cohort, which consisted of over a hundred subjects and was separate from the first cohort of 600 to 850 subjects. The V end lost 10 bases, the J end lost 3 bases, and 15 bases lay between the germline ends. Germline V gene data show CDR1 as ENHRY and CDR2 as SYGVKD. The CDR3 is made up of 13 amino acids. Profiled with immunoSEQ multiplex PCR; TCRdb holds only in-frame clones, not every one. The sample records 160,000 or so clones, about 83% being singletons. The gene calls are TRBV10-3 and TRBJ1-1, with D possibly TRBD1 on 6 matching bases. What was sequenced was PBMCs. This clonotype was sampled from a woman aged 30 to 39 in good health and CMV-seronegative. CDR3 amino acids: CATSQGMDTEAFF. The CDR3 DNA reads as TGTGCCACCTCCCAGGGGATGGACACTGAAGCTTTCTTT.